One sample yielded the 16 T cell receptor beta chains listed below, sequenced in a study of blood T cell repertoires in COVID-19. Generated by immunoSEQ multiplex PCR, the TCRdb table keeps only in-frame clones and is missing some. The data show under 300,000 clones, around 85% seen once. The sequencing input was PBMCs or T cells enriched from blood (not recorded which). The receptors were sampled from a woman in her thirties or forties with acute COVID-19.

The chain employs TRBV5-1 and TRBJ2-2, with TRBD1 identical over 10 bases. The germline V gene encodes CDR1 SGHRS and CDR2 YFSETQ. The CDR3 runs 19 residues. V shed 0 bases and J 1 base; nucleotides not matched to a gene: 9. The CDR3 nucleotides are TGCGCCAGCAGCTTGGATCCGGGACAGGGGTTCGGGAACACCGGGGAGCTGTTTTTT. This gives the protein CASSLDPGQGFGNTGELFF. The full variable domain, its missing parts supplied by reference TRBV5-1 and TRBJ2-2, is KAGVTQTPRYLIKTRGQQVTLSCSPISGHRSVSWYQQTPGQGLQFLFEYFSETQRNKGNFPGRFSGRQFSNSRSEMNVSTLELGDSALYLCASSLDPGQGFGNTGELFFGEGSRLTVL.

The chain's CDR3 is CASSLQLNEQFF. CDR3 DNA: TGTGCCAGCAGCTTACAGCTCAATGAGCAGTTCTTC. The chain is built from TRBV5-4 and TRBJ2-1; the D is unclear. The CDR3 length is 12 residues. CDR1 is SGHNT, CDR2 YYREEE, per germline (reference sequence). Trimming took 2 bases from V and 6 from J, leaving 6 bases between them.

This chain joins TRBV25-1 and TRBJ2-7, with TRBD2 as a possible D gene (6 bases). Trimming shortened V by 2 bases and J by 1 base, and 18 bases separated the two germline ends. Per germline, CDR1 MGHDK and CDR2 SYGVNS. The CDR3 sequence is 17 residues long. CDR3 in amino acids: CASSEPTHRETSYEQYF. As DNA, the CDR3 is TGTGCCAGCAGTGAACCCACCCACCGGGAGACATCCTACGAGCAGTACTTC.

The chain employs TRBV9 and TRBJ1-6; possible D gene TRBD1, 5 bases. The CDR3 is 15 residues long. The germline CDR1 and CDR2 sequences are SGDLS and YYNGEE. With 1 base removed from V and 7 bases from J, the gap between germline ends came to 12 bases. This chain's CDR3 is CASSVKGTQNSPLHF. The CDR3 coding sequence is TGTGCCAGCAGCGTAAAAGGGACTCAGAATTCACCCCTCCACTTT.

The chain employs TRBV27 and TRBJ2-2; no clear D. This CDR3 region has 13 residues. Per the germline V gene, CDR1 is MNHEY and CDR2 is SMNVEV (reference sequence). With 1 base removed from V and 4 bases from J, the gap between germline ends came to 4 bases. CDR3 region: CASSLFSTGELFF. CDR3 bases: TGTGCCAGCAGTTTATTCTCCACCGGGGAGCTGTTTTTT.

The genes are TRBV6-5 and TRBJ2-7; D is unclear. V gave up 6 bases and J gave up 6 bases, with 18 bases separating them. CDR1 is MNHEY, CDR2 SVGAGI, per germline. The CDR3 runs to 14 residues. This chain's CDR3 is CASRLRSQVFEQYF. DNA of the CDR3: TGTGCCAGCAGGCTCAGATCGCAGGTCTTCGAGCAGTACTTC.

There are a few counts of this clone. The chain joins TRBV5-1 to TRBJ2-3, with D perhaps matching TRBD1 (5 bases). CDR1 is SGHRS and CDR2 is YFSETQ in the germline V gene. V lost 4 bases and J lost 1, with 13 bases in between. The CDR3 totals 15 residues. CDR3 sequence (DNA): TGCGCCAGCAGCCCCTCCATGACAGGCACAGATACGCAGTATTTT. This gives the protein CASSPSMTGTDTQYF.

This chain links TRBV11-3 with TRBJ2-1; unclear D gene. The germline gives CDR1 SGHNT, CDR2 YENEEA. V was cut by 6 bases and J by 3 bases, with 15 bases left in between. CDR3 size: 15 residues. CDR3 region: CASSPAAFFYNEQFF. The CDR3, as DNA: TGTGCCAGCAGTCCTGCGGCCTTCTTCTACAATGAGCAGTTCTTC.

This chain uses TRBV30 with TRBJ1-5; unclear D gene. Deletions cut 2 bases from V and 0 bases from J, with 11 bases between. The germline gives CDR1 GTSNPN, CDR2 SVGIG (reference sequence). The length of the CDR3 is 15 residues. DNA of the CDR3: TGTGCCTGGAGTTACGGCGGATATAGCAATCAGCCCCAGCATTTT. Encoded protein: CAWSYGGYSNQPQHF.

The J gene is TRBJ1-1, the V gene TRBV7-3; D may be TRBD1 (6 bases). This CDR3 has 14 residues. The germline V gene has CDR1 SGHTA and CDR2 FQGTGA. The germline V and J ends were trimmed by 6 bases and 7 bases, with 18 bases remaining between them. The CDR3 nucleotides are TGTGCCAGCAGACAAAACCCGGACAGCAATGAAGCTTTCTTT. It yields the protein CASRQNPDSNEAFF.

The J gene is TRBJ2-3, the V gene TRBV19; no definite D call. Germline V CDR1 and CDR2: LNHDA, SQIVND (reference sequence). This CDR3 comprises 14 residues. Trimming left V 3 bases short and J 5 bases short, with 12 bases between. The chain's CDR3 is CASSIRASEDTQYF. In nucleotides, the CDR3 is TGTGCCAGTAGTATCCGAGCTTCCGAAGATACGCAGTATTTT.

The rearrangement joins TRBV5-8 to TRBJ2-7; TRBD1 matches 10 bases. This CDR3 is 19 amino acids long. CDR1 SGHTS and CDR2 YDEGEE come from the germline V gene. V was clipped by 6 bases and J by 2 bases; unmatched bases: 20. The CDR3 spells CASIGDRGWLMLKTYEQYF. CDR3 in DNA: TGTGCCAGCATCGGGGACAGGGGTTGGTTGATGCTAAAAACCTACGAGCAGTACTTC.

This clone was seen a handful of times. The chain joins TRBV19 to TRBJ1-5; D gene ambiguous. The CDR3 covers 15 residues. CDR1 and CDR2 (germline): LNHDA, SQIVND (reference sequence). The V gene lost 2 bases and the J gene lost 4 bases, with 12 bases spanning the gap. In nucleotides, the CDR3 is TGTGCCAGTAGTATAAGCCAGGCCTTAAATCAGCCCCAGCATTTT. This codes for CASSISQALNQPQHF.

The V gene is TRBV2, the J gene TRBJ2-7, with a weak D call TRBD2 (6 bases). Trimming took off 2 bases at V and 6 bases at J, with 11 bases between the two ends. In germline, CDR1 is SNHLY, CDR2 FYNNEI. The CDR3 covers 13 residues. The CDR3 DNA reads as TGTGCCAGCAGTGAACCAGGGACTTGCGAGCAGTACTTC. This encodes CASSEPGTCEQYF.

The chain carries TRBV3-1 (or the pseudogene TRBV3-2) and TRBJ2-5; possible D gene TRBD2, 5 bases. CDR1 and CDR2 (germline): LGHDT, YNNKEL (reference sequence). Trimming pared 2 bases from V and 2 bases from J, leaving 9 bases between. This CDR3 region has 14 residues. The CDR3 DNA reads TGTGCCAGCAGCCAATCGCGGACTCAAGAGACCCAGTACTTC. Protein sequence: CASSQSRTQETQYF.

The chain combines TRBV11-3 with TRBJ2-1; 8 bases agree with TRBD1. V lost 8 bases, J lost 9 bases, and 6 bases stayed unmatched. Germline CDR1 and CDR2: SGHNT and YENEEA. CDR3 length: 12 residues. In DNA, the CDR3 is TGTGCCAGCGGCTACGACAGGGGTGAGCAGTTCTTC. It translates to CASGYDRGEQFF.